The rows below give T cell receptor beta chains drawn from one sample of a study of neoadjuvant anti-PD-1 for oral cavity cancer. TCRdb keeps only in-frame clones here, not all; method: immunoSEQ multiplex PCR. The table has thousands of clones, less than 75% seen once; the top ten hold 2.8%. The sequencing used PBMCs, collected after nivolumab (anti-PD-1) treatment. The receptor source for this set is a person between 35 and 79 years old with oral cavity squamous cell carcinoma. Each CDR3 is given with its conserved first and last residue. The D gene is left open where the match is weak. Some rows mark clone size as missing; the rest say once, few, many or name a class of expanded clone.

.	TRBV5-6	TRBJ2-5	.	TGTGCCAGCAGCTTGGGGGGGGCCCAGTACTTC	CASSLGGAQYF
.	TRBV4-2	TRBJ2-7	few	TGTGCCAGCAGCCAAAACCGGTACGAGCAGTACTTC	CASSQNRYEQYF
.	TRBV5-1	TRBJ2-3	.	TGCGCCAGCAGCTTGGTGGCGGATACGCAGTATTTT	CASSLVADTQYF
.	TRBV7-7	TRBJ2-1	.	TGTGCCAGCAGCTTAGCGGTACTCCCACCGGGGAATGAGCAGTTCTTC	CASSLAVLPPGNEQFF
TRBD2	TRBV10-3	TRBJ2-3	.	TGTGCCACGGCTAGCGGGGCTAGCACAGATACGCAGTATTTT	CATASGASTDTQYF
.	TRBV6-1	TRBJ2-2	.	TGTGCCAGCAGTGAAGCCCTGTGGGGGTCCGGGGAGCTGTTTTTT	CASSEALWGSGELFF
.	TRBV13	TRBJ2-7	.	TGTGCCAGCAGCTTAAATCCTCGGTCGGGTTCCTACGAGCAGTACTTC	CASSLNPRSGSYEQYF
.	TRBV28	TRBJ2-1	.	TGTGCCAGCAGTTTATCCCCCCTTTCCGGCTACAATGAGCAGTTCTTC	CASSLSPLSGYNEQFF
TRBD1	TRBV4-1	TRBJ1-2	.	TGCGCCAGCAGTCCAAATGGACAGGCGGGGAACTATGGCTACACCTTC	CASSPNGQAGNYGYTF
.	TRBV10-2	TRBJ2-5	once	TGCGCCAGCAGTGAATATGGGACTCCGCAAGAGACCCAGTACTTC	CASSEYGTPQETQYF
.	TRBV7-2	TRBJ1-5	.	TGTGCCAGCAGCTTAGGAGGGGGAGTAGGCAATCAGCCCCAGCATTTT	CASSLGGGVGNQPQHF
.	TRBV29-1	TRBJ1-2	.	TGCAGCGTTGACTTAGCGCTTTTTGGCTACACCTTC	CSVDLALFGYTF
.	TRBV6-5	TRBJ1-2	.	TGTGCCAGCAGTTCACGGGACACAGGATCGTATGGCTACACCTTC	CASSSRDTGSYGYTF
.	TRBV7-6	TRBJ1-1	.	TGTGCCAGCAGCTTAATGGGGGGCGGAAGGAACACTGAAGCTTTCTTT	CASSLMGGGRNTEAFF
.	TRBV10-1	TRBJ1-2	.	TGCGCCAGCAGTGAGTCGGGTTCCTCCTATGGCTACACCTTC	CASSESGSSYGYTF
TRBD1	TRBV10-3	TRBJ1-6	.	TGTGCCATCAGGGGGACAGGGGGGTATAATTCACCCCTCCACTTT	CAIRGTGGYNSPLHF
TRBD2	TRBV2	TRBJ2-3	.	TGTGCCAGCAGTGTAGGGCTAGCGGGGGGGGGCACAGATACGCAGTATTTT	CASSVGLAGGGTDTQYF
.	TRBV6-5	TRBJ1-1	.	TGTGCCAGCAGCGCGAGGGAATACACTGAAGCTTTCTTT	CASSAREYTEAFF
.	TRBV10-3	TRBJ1-3	once	TGTGCCATCAGTGGGGGACCTACGGTAGCAGAAGCTGGAAACACCATATATTTT	CAISGGPTVAEAGNTIYF
.	TRBV5-1	TRBJ1-5	.	TGCGCCAGCAGCGGGACCCCCGGGCAGCCCCAGCATTTT	CASSGTPGQPQHF
TRBD1	TRBV5-4	TRBJ2-5	once	TGTGCCAGCAGCCACCGACAGGGCGGAGAGACCCAGTACTTC	CASSHRQGGETQYF
.	TRBV28	TRBJ1-6	few	TGTGCCAGCAGGCTGCTGAAGGGTGGGACCTATAATTCACCCCTCCACTTT	CASRLLKGGTYNSPLHF
.	TRBV6-6	TRBJ1-2	.	TGTGCCAGCAGTTATATGGGGAACTATGGCTACACCTTC	CASSYMGNYGYTF
.	TRBV5-8	TRBJ1-5	.	TGTGCCAGCAGCTTGGAACGGACTCAGCCCCAGCATTTT	CASSLERTQPQHF
.	TRBV11-2	TRBJ1-3	few	TGTGCCAGCAGCTTAGCCCCCTCGACCTCTGGAAACACCATATATTTT	CASSLAPSTSGNTIYF
.	TRBV7-9	TRBJ2-2	.	TGTGCCAGCAGCTTAACGCCCACGAGGTCCGGGGAGCTGTTTTTT	CASSLTPTRSGELFF
.	TRBV9	TRBJ1-2	few	TGTGCCAGCAGCGTAGAGGGTAGAGCGGAAGGCTACACCTTC	CASSVEGRAEGYTF
.	TRBV6-1	TRBJ1-2	.	TGTGCCAGCAGTGCTGGCCGCCCCGTTTATTCGAACTATGGCTACACCTTC	CASSAGRPVYSNYGYTF
.	TRBV6-4	TRBJ2-3	.	TGTGCCAGCAGAGCCCCCATCGGGGAAGAATCAGATACGCAGTATTTT	CASRAPIGEESDTQYF
TRBD1	TRBV6-5	TRBJ2-7	.	TGTGCCAGCAGTGAAGGACAGGAATACTACGAGCAGTACTTC	CASSEGQEYYEQYF
TRBD1	TRBV2	TRBJ1-1	few	TGTGCCAGCAGCCAGATACAGGGGTTGGGCACTGAAGCTTTCTTT	CASSQIQGLGTEAFF
.	TRBV28	TRBJ1-1	.	TGTGCCAGCAGAGCTCGTCAGGGGCCCACTGAAGCTTTCTTT	CASRARQGPTEAFF
.	TRBV30	TRBJ1-2	.	TGTGCCTGGAGTGTGAACGGCCCGGTCTATGGCTACACCTTC	CAWSVNGPVYGYTF